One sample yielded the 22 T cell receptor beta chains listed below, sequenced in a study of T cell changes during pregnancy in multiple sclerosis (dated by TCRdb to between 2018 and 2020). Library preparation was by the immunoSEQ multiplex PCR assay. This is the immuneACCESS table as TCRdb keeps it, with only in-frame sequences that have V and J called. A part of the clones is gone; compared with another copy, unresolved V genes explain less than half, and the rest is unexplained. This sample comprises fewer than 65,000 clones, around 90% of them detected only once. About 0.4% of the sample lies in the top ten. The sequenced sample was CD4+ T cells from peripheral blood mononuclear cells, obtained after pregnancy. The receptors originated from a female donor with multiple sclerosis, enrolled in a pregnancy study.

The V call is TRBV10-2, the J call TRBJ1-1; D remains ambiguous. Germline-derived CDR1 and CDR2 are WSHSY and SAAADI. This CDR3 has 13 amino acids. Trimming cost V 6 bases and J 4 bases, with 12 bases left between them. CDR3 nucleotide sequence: TGCGCCAGCAGGGCACAGTTGGGCACTGAAGCTTTCTTT. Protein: CASRAQLGTEAFF.

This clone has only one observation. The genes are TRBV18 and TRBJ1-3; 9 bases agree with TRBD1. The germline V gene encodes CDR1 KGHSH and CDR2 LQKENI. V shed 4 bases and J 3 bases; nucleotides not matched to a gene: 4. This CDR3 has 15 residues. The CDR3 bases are TGTGCCAGCTCACTGGACAGGGGAGGTGGAAACACCATATATTTT. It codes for CASSLDRGGGNTIYF.

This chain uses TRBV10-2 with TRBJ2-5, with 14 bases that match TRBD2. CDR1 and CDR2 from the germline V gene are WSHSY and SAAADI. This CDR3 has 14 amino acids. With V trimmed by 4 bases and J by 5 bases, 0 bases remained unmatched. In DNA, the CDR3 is TGCGCCAGCAGTGGGACTAGCGGGGGGGAGACCCAGTACTTC. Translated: CASSGTSGGETQYF.

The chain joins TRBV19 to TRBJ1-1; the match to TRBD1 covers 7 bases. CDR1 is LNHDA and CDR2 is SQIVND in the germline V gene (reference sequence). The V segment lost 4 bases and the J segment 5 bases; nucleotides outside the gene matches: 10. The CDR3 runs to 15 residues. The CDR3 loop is CASSTDRVWGTEAFF. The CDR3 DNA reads TGTGCCAGTAGTACAGACAGGGTTTGGGGAACTGAAGCTTTCTTT.

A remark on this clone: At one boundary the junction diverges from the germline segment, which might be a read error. The CDR3 loop reads CASSPTGSSSNEQYF. DNA for the CDR3: TGTGCCAGCAGTCCGACAGGGAGCTCCTCCAACGAGCAGTACTTC. The genes are TRBV28 and TRBJ2-7; 7 bases align to TRBD1. CDR1 is MDHEN, CDR2 SYDVKM, per germline. This CDR3 is 15 amino acids long.

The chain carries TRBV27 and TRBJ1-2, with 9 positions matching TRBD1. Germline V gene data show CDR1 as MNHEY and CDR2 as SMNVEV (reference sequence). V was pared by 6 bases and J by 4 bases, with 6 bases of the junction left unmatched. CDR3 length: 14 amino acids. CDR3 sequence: CASRPTGGGYGYTF. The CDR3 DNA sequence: TGTGCCAGCAGACCGACAGGGGGGGGCTATGGCTACACCTTC.

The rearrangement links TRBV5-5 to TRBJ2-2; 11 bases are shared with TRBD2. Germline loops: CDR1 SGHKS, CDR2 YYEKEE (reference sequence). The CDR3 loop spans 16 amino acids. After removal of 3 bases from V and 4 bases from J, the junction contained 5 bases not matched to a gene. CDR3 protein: CASSSYSGGATGELFF. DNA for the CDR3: TGTGCCAGCAGCTCTTATAGCGGGGGGGCCACCGGGGAGCTGTTTTTT.

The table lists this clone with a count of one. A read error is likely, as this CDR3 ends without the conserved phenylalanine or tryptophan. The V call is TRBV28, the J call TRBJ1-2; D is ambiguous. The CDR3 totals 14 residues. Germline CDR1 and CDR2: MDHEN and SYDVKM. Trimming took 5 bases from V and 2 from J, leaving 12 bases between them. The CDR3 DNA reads TGTGCCAGCAGTCCCTCGCTTACGAACTATGGCTACACCCTC. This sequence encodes CASSPSLTNYGYTL.

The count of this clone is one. In nucleotides, the CDR3 is TGTGCCAGTAGTATAGTCGGAGCTCTGGCTGGAAACACCATATATTTT. This gives the protein CASSIVGALAGNTIYF. The chain has TRBV19 and TRBJ1-3, with D unclear. The ends were cut back, 1 base at V and 2 bases at J, with 12 bases in the middle. The germline CDR1 and CDR2 sequences are LNHDA and SQIVND (reference sequence). This CDR3 is built from 16 residues.

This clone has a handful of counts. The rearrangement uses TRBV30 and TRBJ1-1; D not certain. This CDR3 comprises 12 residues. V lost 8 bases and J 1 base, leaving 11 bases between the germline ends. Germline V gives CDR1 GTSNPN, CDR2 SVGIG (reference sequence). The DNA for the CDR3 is TGTGCCGGGAAAACAGCGAACACTGAAGCTTTCTTT. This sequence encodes CAGKTANTEAFF.

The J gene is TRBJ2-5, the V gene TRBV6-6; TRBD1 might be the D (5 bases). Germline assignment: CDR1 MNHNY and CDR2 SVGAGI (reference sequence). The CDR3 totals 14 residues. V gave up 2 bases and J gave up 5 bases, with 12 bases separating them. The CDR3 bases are TGTGCCAGCAGTTACGGTGGGGCCGCCGAGACCCAGTACTTC. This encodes CASSYGGAAETQYF.

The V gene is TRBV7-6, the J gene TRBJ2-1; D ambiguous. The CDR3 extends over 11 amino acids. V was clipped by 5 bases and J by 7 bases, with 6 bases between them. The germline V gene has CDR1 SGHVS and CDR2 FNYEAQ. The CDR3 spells CASSPANEQFF. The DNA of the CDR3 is TGTGCCAGCAGCCCAGCGAATGAGCAGTTCTTC.

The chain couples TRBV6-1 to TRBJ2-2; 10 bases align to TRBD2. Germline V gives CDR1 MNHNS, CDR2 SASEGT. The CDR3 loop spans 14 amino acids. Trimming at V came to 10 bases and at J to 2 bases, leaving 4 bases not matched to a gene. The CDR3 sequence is CATWTSGNTGELFF. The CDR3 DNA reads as TGTGCCACCTGGACTAGCGGCAACACCGGGGAGCTGTTTTTT.

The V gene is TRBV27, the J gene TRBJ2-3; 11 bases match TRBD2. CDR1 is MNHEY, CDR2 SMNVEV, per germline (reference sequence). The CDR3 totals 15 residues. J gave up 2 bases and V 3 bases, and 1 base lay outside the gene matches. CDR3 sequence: CASSFSGRATDTQYF. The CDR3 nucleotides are TGTGCCAGCAGTTTTAGCGGGAGGGCCACAGATACGCAGTATTTT.

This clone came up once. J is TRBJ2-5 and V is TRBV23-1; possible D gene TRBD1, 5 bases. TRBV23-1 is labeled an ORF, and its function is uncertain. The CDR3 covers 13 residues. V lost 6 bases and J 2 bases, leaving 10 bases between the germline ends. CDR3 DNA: TGCGCCAGCAGCCAGGGCGAGCAAGAGACCCAGTACTTC. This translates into CASSQGEQETQYF.

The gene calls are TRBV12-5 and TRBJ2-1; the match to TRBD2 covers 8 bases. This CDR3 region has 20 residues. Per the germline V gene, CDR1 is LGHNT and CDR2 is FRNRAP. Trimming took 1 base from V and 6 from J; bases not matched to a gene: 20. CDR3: CASGLAPTWGTGGSINEQFF. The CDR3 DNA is TGTGCTAGTGGTTTGGCCCCTACCTGGGGAACGGGAGGGAGCATCAATGAGCAGTTCTTC. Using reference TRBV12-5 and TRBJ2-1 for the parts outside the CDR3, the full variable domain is DARVTQTPRHKVTEMGQEVTMRCQPILGHNTVFWYRQTMMQGLELLAYFRNRAPLDDSGMPKDRFSAEMPDATLATLKIQPSEPRDSAVYFCASGLAPTWGTGGSINEQFFGPGTRLTVL.

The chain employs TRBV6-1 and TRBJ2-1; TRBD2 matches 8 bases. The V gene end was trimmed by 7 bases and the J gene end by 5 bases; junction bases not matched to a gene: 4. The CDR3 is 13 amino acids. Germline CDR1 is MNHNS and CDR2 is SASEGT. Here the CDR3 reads CASTQRGNNEQFF. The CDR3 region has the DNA TGTGCCAGCACCCAGCGGGGGAACAATGAGCAGTTCTTC.

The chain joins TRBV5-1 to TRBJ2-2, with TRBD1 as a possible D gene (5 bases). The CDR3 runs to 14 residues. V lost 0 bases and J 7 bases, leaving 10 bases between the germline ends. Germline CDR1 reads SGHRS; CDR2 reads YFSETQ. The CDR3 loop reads CASSLVQGYGELFF. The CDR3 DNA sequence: TGCGCCAGCAGCTTGGTGCAGGGATACGGGGAGCTGTTTTTT.

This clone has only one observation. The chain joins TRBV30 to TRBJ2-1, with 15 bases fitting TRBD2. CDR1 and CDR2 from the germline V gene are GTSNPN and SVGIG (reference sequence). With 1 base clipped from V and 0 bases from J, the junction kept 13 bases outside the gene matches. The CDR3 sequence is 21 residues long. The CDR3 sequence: CAWSGKWTSGRANSSYNEQFF. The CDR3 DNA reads TGTGCCTGGAGTGGGAAATGGACTAGCGGGAGGGCCAACAGCTCCTACAATGAGCAGTTCTTC.

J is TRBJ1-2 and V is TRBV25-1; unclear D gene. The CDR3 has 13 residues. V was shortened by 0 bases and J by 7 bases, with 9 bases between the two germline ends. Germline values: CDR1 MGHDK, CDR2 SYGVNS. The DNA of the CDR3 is TGTGCCAGCAGTGAATACGGGGAACGTGGCTACACCTTC. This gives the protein CASSEYGERGYTF.

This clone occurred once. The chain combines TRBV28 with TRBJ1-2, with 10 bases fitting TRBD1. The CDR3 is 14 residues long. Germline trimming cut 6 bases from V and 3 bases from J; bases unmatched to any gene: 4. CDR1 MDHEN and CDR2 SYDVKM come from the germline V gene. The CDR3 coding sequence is TGTGCCAGCAGGTCGACAGGGGGCCACTATGGCTACACCTTC. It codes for CASRSTGGHYGYTF.

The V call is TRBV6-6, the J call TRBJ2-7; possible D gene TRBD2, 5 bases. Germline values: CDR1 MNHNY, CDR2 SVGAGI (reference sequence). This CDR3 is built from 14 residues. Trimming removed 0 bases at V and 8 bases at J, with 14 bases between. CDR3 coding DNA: TGTGCCAGCAGTTACTCCCACTTGGGAGCTAAGCAGTACTTC. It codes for CASSYSHLGAKQYF.